The 15 T cell receptor beta chains given below trace back to one sample, sequenced in a study of blood T cell repertoires in COVID-19. Profiling relied on immunoSEQ multiplex PCR, and the TCRdb table lists in-frame clones only, not all of them. The table has about 72,000 clones, approximately 88% seen once. Sequenced input: peripheral blood. The receptors derive from a man aged 50-59 years with acute or convalescent COVID-19.

V and J are TRBV6-5 and TRBJ2-7; 8 nucleotides match TRBD1. The CDR3 spans 15 residues. V lost 5 bases to trimming and J lost 6 bases; unmatched junction nucleotides: 12. The germline CDR1 and CDR2 sequences are MNHEY and SVGAGI. DNA of the CDR3: TGTGCCAGCAGTAAGAGGACAGGGACCAGCGGCGAGCAGTACTTC. It encodes CASSKRTGTSGEQYF.

This clone appeared a single time. V and J are TRBV7-8 and TRBJ2-3; 10 nucleotides agree with TRBD1. The CDR3 totals 14 residues. Germline lookup yields CDR1 SGHVS and CDR2 FQNEAQ. J was trimmed by 7 bases and V by 3 bases; bases with no gene match: 4. For the CDR3, the DNA is TGTGCCAGCAGCTTCCGGGACAGGGGCTATACGCAGTATTTT. Translated: CASSFRDRGYTQYF. Drawing the rest from reference TRBV7-8 and TRBJ2-3, the complete variable domain is GAGVSQSPRYKVAKRGQDVALRCDPISGHVSLFWYQQALGQGPEFLTYFQNEAQLDKSGLPSDRFFAERPEGSVSTLKIQRTQQEDSAVYLCASSFRDRGYTQYFGPGTRLTVL.

The V gene is TRBV6-6, the J gene TRBJ1-5; TRBD1 agrees at 7 bases. Germline trimming cut 2 bases from V and 5 bases from J; bases unmatched to any gene: 3. Germline V gene lookup returns CDR1 MNHNY and CDR2 SVGAGI (reference sequence). CDR3 length equals 14 residues. Here the CDR3 DNA reads TGTGCCAGCAGTTACGGAGGGGGCTATCAGCCCCAGCATTTT. Translating gives CASSYGGGYQPQHF.

The chain joins TRBV9 to TRBJ2-1; 8 bases are a match to TRBD2. Germline CDR1 and CDR2: SGDLS and YYNGEE. With V trimmed by 0 bases and J by 2 bases, 4 bases remained unmatched. This CDR3 comprises 16 residues. CDR3 in DNA: TGTGCCAGCAGCGTAGGCGGGGGGATGACCTACAATGAGCAGTTCTTC. It translates to CASSVGGGMTYNEQFF.

This chain connects TRBV5-1 to TRBJ2-5; D call uncertain. Germline-derived CDR1 and CDR2 are SGHRS and YFSETQ. The CDR3 covers 16 residues. Trimming pared 0 bases from V and 2 bases from J, leaving 14 bases between. The CDR3 spells CASSLDPPPRQETQYF. The DNA for the CDR3 is TGCGCCAGCAGCTTGGATCCCCCCCCTAGGCAAGAGACCCAGTACTTC.

The chain uses TRBV6-6 and TRBJ2-3; perhaps TRBD1 as D (5 bases). Germline V gene lookup returns CDR1 MNHNY and CDR2 SVGAGI (reference sequence). V shed 7 bases and J shed 1 base, with 15 bases lying between them. The CDR3 totals 15 residues. The CDR3 reads CASTDDRDGTDTQYF. For the CDR3, the DNA is TGTGCCAGCACCGACGACAGAGACGGCACAGATACGCAGTATTTT.

The chain joins TRBV19 to TRBJ1-2; no clear D gene. The germline V gene has CDR1 LNHDA and CDR2 SQIVND (reference sequence). This CDR3 spans 13 amino acids. Trimming took 7 bases from V and 4 from J, leaving 13 bases between them. CDR3 DNA: TGTGCCAGTACAATCGGGGAAGGCTATGGCTACACCTTC. It yields the protein CASTIGEGYGYTF.

The chain uses TRBV9 and TRBJ1-6; D possibly corresponds to TRBD1 (5 bases). Germline V lookup: CDR1 SGDLS, CDR2 YYNGEE. Trimming took off 3 bases at V and 8 bases at J, with 12 bases between the two ends. The CDR3 has 14 residues. The CDR3 loop is CASSEGPSDSPLHF. The CDR3, as DNA: TGTGCCAGCAGCGAGGGGCCCAGTGATTCACCCCTCCACTTT.

The rearrangement uses TRBV7-8 and TRBJ2-7, with D perhaps TRBD2 (5 bases). Germline values: CDR1 SGHVS, CDR2 FQNEAQ. V dropped 0 bases and J dropped 3 bases, with 12 bases sitting between them. This CDR3 is 15 amino acids long. In DNA form, the CDR3 reads TGTGCCAGCAGCTTAGCTGATACGGGGAGCTACGAGCAGTACTTC. Residues: CASSLADTGSYEQYF.

The chain combines TRBV4-1 with TRBJ2-1, with D possibly TRBD2 on 5 matching bases. CDR1 is MGHRA and CDR2 is YSYEKL in the germline V gene. The CDR3 has 16 amino acids. Between the trimmed V and J ends, which lost 0 bases and 4 bases, there was a span of 13 bases. The CDR3 DNA sequence: TGCGCCAGCAGCCAAGAGCGGACTTCCCTGTACAATGAGCAGTTCTTC. Protein: CASSQERTSLYNEQFF.

The genes are TRBV24-1 and TRBJ2-5; 10 bases are shared with TRBD1. The length of the CDR3 is 15 residues. Trimming at V came to 0 bases and at J to 4 bases, leaving 1 base not matched to a gene. The germline V gene encodes CDR1 KGHDR and CDR2 SFDVKD. CDR3 coding DNA: TGTGCCACCAGTGATTTGGGACAGGGGGGAGAGACCCAGTACTTC. This translates into CATSDLGQGGETQYF.

CDR3 residues: CASSPIDRNTEAFF. Here the CDR3 DNA reads TGCGCCAGCAGCCCAATCGACAGGAACACTGAAGCTTTCTTT. The rearrangement joins TRBV5-1 to TRBJ1-1; tentative D call: TRBD1 (5 bases). The CDR3 spans 14 residues. Germline CDR1 SGHRS, CDR2 YFSETQ. V dropped 4 bases and J dropped 1 base, with 11 bases sitting between them.

This clone was observed once. The rearrangement uses TRBV6-1 and TRBJ1-2; D is undetermined. The CDR3 is made up of 16 amino acids. V lost 4 bases to trimming and J lost 0 bases, with 15 bases between them. Germline CDR1 reads MNHNS; CDR2 reads SASEGT. The CDR3 region has the DNA TGTGCCAGCAGTGTGGGGTTGACGGACTCTAACTATGGCTACACCTTC. Translating gives CASSVGLTDSNYGYTF.

This sequence joins TRBV28 and TRBJ1-1; 12 bases map to TRBD1. The V segment lost 1 base and the J segment 2 bases; nucleotides outside the gene matches: 8. The CDR3 is 18 amino acids. Looked up from germline, CDR1 is MDHEN and CDR2 is SYDVKM. CDR3 coding DNA: TGTGCCAGCAGTTTATATTTTGGGACAGGGGGCGGAAACACTGAAGCTTTCTTT. This codes for CASSLYFGTGGGNTEAFF.

The V gene is TRBV3-1 (or the pseudogene TRBV3-2), the J gene TRBJ2-3, with 7 bases lining up with TRBD2. The germline V gene has CDR1 LGHDT and CDR2 YNNKEL (reference sequence). CDR3 length equals 15 residues. With V trimmed by 6 bases and J by 1 base, 7 bases remained unmatched. CDR3 DNA sequence: TGTGCCAGCAGGCCTGGGGGGGAGGGCACAGATACGCAGTATTTT. Protein product: CASRPGGEGTDTQYF.